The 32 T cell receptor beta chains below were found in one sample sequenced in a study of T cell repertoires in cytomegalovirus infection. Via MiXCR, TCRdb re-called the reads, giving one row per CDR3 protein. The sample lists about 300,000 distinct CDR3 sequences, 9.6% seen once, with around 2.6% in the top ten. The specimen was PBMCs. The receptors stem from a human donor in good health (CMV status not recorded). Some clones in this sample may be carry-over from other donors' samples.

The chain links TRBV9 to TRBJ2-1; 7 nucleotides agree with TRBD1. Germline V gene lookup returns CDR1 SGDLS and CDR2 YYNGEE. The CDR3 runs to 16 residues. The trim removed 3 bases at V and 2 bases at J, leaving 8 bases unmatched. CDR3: CASSGRIGGTYNEQFF. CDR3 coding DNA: TGTGCCAGCAGCGGCAGGATAGGGGGCACCTACAATGAGCAGTTCTTC.

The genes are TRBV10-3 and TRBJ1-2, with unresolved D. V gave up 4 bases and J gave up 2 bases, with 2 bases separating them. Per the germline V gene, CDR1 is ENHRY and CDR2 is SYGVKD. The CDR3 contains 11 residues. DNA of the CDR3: TGTGCCATCAGTGGGAACTATGGCTACACCTTC. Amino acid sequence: CAISGNYGYTF.

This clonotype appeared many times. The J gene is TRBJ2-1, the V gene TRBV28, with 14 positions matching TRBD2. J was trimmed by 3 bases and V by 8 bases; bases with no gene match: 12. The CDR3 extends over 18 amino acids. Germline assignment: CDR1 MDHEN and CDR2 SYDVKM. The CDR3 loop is CASLRGGLAGEIYNEQFF. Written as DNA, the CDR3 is TGTGCCAGCCTTAGGGGGGGACTAGCGGGGGAAATCTACAATGAGCAGTTCTTC. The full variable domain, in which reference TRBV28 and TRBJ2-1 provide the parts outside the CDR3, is DVKVTQSSRYLVKRTGEKVFLECVQDMDHENMFWYRQDPGLGLRLIYFSYDVKMKEKGDIPEGYSVSREKKERFSLILESASTNQTSMYLCASLRGGLAGEIYNEQFFGPGTRLTVL.

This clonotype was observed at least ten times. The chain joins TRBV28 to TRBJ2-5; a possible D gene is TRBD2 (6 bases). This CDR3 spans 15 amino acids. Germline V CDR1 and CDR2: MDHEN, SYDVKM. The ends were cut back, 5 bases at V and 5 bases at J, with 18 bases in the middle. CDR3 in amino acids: CASSPGGPREETQYF. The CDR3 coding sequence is TGTGCCAGCAGTCCCGGGGGACCCAGGGAGGAGACCCAGTACTTC. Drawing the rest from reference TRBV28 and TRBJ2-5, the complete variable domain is DVKVTQSSRYLVKRTGEKVFLECVQDMDHENMFWYRQDPGLGLRLIYFSYDVKMKEKGDIPEGYSVSREKKERFSLILESASTNQTSMYLCASSPGGPREETQYFGPGTRLLVL.

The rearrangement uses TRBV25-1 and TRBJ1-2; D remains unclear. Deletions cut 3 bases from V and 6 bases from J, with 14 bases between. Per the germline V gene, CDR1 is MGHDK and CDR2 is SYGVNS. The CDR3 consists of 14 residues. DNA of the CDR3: TGTGCCAGCAGTGAGGTGGATCGGACGGATGGCTACACCTTC. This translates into CASSEVDRTDGYTF.

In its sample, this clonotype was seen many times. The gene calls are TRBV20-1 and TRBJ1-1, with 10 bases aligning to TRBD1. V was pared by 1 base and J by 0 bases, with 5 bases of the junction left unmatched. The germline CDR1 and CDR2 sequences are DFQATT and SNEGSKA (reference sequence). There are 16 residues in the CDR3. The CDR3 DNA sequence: TGCAGTGCTAGAGCGGGACAGGGGCCAGTGAACACTGAAGCTTTCTTT. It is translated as CSARAGQGPVNTEAFF.

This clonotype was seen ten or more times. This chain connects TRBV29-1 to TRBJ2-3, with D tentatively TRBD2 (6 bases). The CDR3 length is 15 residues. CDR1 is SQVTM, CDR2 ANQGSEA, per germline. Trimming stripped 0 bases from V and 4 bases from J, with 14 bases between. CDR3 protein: CSVEDRSLAADTQYF. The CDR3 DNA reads TGCAGCGTTGAAGATCGGAGTTTAGCGGCAGATACGCAGTATTTT.

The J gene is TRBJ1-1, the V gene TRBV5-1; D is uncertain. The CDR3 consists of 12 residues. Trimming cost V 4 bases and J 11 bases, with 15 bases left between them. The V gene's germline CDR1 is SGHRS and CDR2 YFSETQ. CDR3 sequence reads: CASSPNTEQAFF. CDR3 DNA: TGCGCCAGCAGCCCCAACACAGAACAGGCTTTCTTT.

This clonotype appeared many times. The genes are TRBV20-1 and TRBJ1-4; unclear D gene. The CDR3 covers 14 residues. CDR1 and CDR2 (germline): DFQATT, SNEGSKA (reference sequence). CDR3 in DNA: TGCAGCGCCCGGCCGCCGGGTGGGAATGAAAAACTGTTTTTT. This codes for CSARPPGGNEKLFF.

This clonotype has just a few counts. CDR3 DNA sequence: TGTGCCACCAGTGCCCCGGACAGGGAATTCACTGAAGCTTTCTTT. It translates to CATSAPDREFTEAFF. This sequence joins TRBV24-1 and TRBJ1-1; TRBD1 aligns across 8 bases. The CDR3 runs 15 residues. CDR1 is KGHDR, CDR2 SFDVKD, per germline. V lost 5 bases, J lost 4 bases, and 8 bases stayed unmatched.

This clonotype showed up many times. CDR3 bases: TGTGCCAGCAGCCACTACGGGAATGAGCAGTTCTTC. It specifies CASSHYGNEQFF. The chain recombines TRBV7-2 with TRBJ2-1; D remains unclear. The CDR3 is 12 amino acids. The germline V and J ends were trimmed by 5 bases and 7 bases, with 9 bases remaining between them. Per the germline V gene, CDR1 is SGHTA and CDR2 is FQGNSA. Together with reference TRBV7-2 and TRBJ2-1, the CDR3 gives the full variable domain: GAGVSQSPSNKVTEKGKDVELRCDPISGHTALYWYRQSLGQGLEFLIYFQGNSAPDKSGLPSDRFSAERTGGSVSTLTIQRTQQEDSAVYLCASSHYGNEQFFGPGTRLTVL.

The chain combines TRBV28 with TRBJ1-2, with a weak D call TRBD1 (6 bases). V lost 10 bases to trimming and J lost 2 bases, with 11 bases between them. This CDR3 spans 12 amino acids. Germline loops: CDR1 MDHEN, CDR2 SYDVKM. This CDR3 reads CAIHTGNYGYTF. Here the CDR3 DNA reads TGTGCCATCCATACAGGGAACTATGGCTACACCTTC.

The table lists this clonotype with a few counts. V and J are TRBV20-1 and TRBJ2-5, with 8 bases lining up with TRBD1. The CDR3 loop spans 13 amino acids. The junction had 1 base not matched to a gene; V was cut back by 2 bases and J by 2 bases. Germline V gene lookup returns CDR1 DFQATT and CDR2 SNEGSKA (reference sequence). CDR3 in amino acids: CSARRQGQETQYF. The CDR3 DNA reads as TGCAGTGCTAGAAGACAGGGGCAAGAGACCCAGTACTTC.

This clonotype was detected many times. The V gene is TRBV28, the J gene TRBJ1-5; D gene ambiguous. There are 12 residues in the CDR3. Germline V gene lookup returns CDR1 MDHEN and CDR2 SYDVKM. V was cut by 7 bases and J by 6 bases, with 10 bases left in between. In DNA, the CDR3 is TGTGCCAGCACCCAATCAGGTCAGCCCCAGCATTTT. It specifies CASTQSGQPQHF. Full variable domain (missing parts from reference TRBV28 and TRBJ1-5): DVKVTQSSRYLVKRTGEKVFLECVQDMDHENMFWYRQDPGLGLRLIYFSYDVKMKEKGDIPEGYSVSREKKERFSLILESASTNQTSMYLCASTQSGQPQHFGDGTRLSIL.

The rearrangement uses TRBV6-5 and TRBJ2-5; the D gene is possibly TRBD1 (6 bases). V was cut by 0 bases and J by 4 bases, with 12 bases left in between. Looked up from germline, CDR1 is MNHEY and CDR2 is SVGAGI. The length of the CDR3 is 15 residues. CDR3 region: CASSYSWGLGETQYF. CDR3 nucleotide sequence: TGTGCCAGCAGTTACTCGTGGGGGCTGGGAGAGACCCAGTACTTC.

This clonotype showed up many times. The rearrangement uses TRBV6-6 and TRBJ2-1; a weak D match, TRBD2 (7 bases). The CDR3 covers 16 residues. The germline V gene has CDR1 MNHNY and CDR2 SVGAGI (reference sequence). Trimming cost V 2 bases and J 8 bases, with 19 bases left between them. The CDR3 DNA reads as TGTGCCAGCAGTTACGGGGGAGGGGGGGTGGGTCATGAGCAGTTCTTC. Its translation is CASSYGGGGVGHEQFF.

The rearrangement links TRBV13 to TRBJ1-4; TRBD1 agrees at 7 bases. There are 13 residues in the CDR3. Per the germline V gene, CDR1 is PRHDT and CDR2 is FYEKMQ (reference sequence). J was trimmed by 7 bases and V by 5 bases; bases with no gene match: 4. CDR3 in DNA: TGTGCCAGCAGCCGACAGGGCGGTGAAAAACTGTTTTTT. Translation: CASSRQGGEKLFF. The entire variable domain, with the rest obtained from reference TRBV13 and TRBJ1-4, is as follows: AAGVIQSPRHLIKEKRETATLKCYPIPRHDTVYWYQQGPGQDPQFLISFYEKMQSDKGSIPDRFSAQQFSDYHSELNMSSLELGDSALYFCASSRQGGEKLFFGSGTQLSVL.

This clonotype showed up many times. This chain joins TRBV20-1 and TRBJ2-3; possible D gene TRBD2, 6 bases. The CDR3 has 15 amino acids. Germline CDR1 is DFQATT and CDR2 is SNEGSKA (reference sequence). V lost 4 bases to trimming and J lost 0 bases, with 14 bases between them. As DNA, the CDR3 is TGCAGTGCTATCTTAGCGGCCACTAGCACAGATACGCAGTATTTT. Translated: CSAILAATSTDTQYF.

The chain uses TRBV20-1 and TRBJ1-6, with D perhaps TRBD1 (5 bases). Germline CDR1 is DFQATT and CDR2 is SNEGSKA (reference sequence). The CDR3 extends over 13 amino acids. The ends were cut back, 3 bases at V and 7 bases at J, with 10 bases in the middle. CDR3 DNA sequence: TGCAGTGCTAGGGCAGGGAGCAATTCACCCCTCCACTTT. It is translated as CSARAGSNSPLHF.

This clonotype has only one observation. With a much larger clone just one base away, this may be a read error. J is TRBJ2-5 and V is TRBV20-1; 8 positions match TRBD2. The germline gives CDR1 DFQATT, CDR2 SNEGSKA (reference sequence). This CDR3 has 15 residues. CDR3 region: CSARDAGGYQEAQYF. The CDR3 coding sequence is TGCAGTGCTAGAGATGCGGGGGGCTACCAAGAGGCCCAGTACTTC.

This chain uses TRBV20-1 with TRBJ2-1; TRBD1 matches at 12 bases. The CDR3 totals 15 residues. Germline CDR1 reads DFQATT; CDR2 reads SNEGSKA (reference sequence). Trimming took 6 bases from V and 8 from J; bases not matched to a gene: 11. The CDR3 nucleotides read TGCAGTGCAGACCCGGGACAGGGGGCGGCCGATGAGCAGTTCTTC. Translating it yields CSADPGQGAADEQFF.

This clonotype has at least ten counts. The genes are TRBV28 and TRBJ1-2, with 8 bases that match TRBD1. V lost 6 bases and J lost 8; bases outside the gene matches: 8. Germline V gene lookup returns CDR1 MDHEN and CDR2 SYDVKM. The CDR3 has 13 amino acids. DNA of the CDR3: TGTGCCAGCAGAGATGACAGGGGAGGCGGCTACACCTTC. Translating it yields CASRDDRGGGYTF.

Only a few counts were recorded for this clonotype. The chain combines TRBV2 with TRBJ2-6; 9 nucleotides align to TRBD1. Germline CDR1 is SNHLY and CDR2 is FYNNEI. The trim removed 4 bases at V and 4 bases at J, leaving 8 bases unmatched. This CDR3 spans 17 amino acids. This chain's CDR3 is CASSADRGTRGANVLTF. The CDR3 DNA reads TGTGCCAGCAGTGCAGACAGGGGGACGCGCGGGGCCAACGTCCTGACTTTC.

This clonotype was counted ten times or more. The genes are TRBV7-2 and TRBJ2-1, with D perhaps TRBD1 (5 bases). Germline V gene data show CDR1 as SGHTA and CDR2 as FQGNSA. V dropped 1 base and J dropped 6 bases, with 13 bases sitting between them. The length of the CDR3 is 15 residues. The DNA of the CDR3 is TGTGCCAGCAGCTTAGAGAGGAGCAGGGCCAATGAGCAGTTCTTC. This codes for CASSLERSRANEQFF.

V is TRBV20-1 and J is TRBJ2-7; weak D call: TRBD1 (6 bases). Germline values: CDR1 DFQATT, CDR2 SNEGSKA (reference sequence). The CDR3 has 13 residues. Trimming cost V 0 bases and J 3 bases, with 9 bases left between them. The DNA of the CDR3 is TGCAGTGCTAGAGATCCCAGGGGCTACGAGCAGTACTTC. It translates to CSARDPRGYEQYF.

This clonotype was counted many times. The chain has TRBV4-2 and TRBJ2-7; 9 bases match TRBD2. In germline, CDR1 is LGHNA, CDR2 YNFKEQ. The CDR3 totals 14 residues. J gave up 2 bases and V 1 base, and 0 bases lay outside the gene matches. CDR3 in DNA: TGTGCCAGCAGCCAAGGCGGGGGGGCCTACGAGCAGTACTTC. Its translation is CASSQGGGAYEQYF.

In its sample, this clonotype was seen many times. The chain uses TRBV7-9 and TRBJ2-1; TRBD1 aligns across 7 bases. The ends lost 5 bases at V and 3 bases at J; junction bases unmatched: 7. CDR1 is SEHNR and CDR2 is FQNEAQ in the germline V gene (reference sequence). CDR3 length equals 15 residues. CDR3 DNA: TGTGCCAGCAGCCGGGACAGATTCTTCTACAATGAGCAGTTCTTC. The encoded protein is CASSRDRFFYNEQFF.

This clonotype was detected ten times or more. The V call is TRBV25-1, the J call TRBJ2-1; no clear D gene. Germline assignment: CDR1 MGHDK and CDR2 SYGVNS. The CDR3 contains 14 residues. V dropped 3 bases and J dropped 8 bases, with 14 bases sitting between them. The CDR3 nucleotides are TGTGCCAGCAGTGAGCATCGTGGTCAGGATGAGCAGTTCTTC. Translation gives CASSEHRGQDEQFF.

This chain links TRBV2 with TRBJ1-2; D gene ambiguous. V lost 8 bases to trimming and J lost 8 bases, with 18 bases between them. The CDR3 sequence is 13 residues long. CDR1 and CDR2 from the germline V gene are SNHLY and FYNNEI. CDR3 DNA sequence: TGTGCCAGCGGGTTAGGGAGGTCGGGAGGCTACACCTTC. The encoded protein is CASGLGRSGGYTF.

CDR3: CASSSGLGKYEQYV. In DNA, the CDR3 is TGTGCCAGCAGCTCAGGGTTGGGGAAATACGAGCAGTACGTC. This sequence joins TRBV7-9 and TRBJ2-7; a possible D gene is TRBD1 (5 bases). The CDR3 runs 14 residues. The V gene lost 4 bases and the J gene lost 4 bases, with 14 bases spanning the gap. Germline V lookup: CDR1 SEHNR, CDR2 FQNEAQ (reference sequence).

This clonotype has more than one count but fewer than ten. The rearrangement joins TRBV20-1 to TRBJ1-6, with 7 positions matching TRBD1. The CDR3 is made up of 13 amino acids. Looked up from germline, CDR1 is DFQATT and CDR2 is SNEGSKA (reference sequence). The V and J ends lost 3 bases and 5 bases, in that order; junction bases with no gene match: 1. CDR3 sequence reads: CSASGTDNSPLHF. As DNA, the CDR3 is TGCAGTGCTAGCGGGACAGATAATTCACCCCTCCACTTT.

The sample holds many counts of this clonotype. The CDR3 spells CSAQGDRESNEQFF. The CDR3 DNA sequence: TGCAGTGCTCAGGGGGACAGGGAGTCCAATGAGCAGTTCTTC. V and J are TRBV20-1 and TRBJ2-1; TRBD1 matches 9 bases. Germline loops: CDR1 DFQATT, CDR2 SNEGSKA (reference sequence). The CDR3 consists of 14 residues. Trimming cost V 5 bases and J 6 bases; bases outside gene matches: 8.